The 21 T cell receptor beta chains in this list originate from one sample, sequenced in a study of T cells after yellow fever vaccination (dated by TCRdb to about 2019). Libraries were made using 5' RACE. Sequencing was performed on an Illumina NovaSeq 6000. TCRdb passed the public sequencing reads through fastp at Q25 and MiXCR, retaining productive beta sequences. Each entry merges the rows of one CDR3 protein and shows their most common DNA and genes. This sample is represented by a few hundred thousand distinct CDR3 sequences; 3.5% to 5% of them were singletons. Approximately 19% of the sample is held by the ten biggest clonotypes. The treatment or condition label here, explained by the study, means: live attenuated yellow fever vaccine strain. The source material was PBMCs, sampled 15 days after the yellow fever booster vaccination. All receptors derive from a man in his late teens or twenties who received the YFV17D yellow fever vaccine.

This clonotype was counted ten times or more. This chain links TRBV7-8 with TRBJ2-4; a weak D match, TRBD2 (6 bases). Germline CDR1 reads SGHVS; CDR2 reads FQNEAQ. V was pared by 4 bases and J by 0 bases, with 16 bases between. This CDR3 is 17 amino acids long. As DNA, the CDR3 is TGTGCCAGCAGCTCGAGGGGAAGCGGGCTAGCCAAAAACATTCAGTACTTC. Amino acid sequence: CASSSRGSGLAKNIQYF.

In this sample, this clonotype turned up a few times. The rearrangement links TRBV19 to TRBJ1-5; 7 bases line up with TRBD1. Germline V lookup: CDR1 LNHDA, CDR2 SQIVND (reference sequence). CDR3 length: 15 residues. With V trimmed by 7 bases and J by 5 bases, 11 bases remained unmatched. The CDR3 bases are TGTGCCAGTACCGTCGGACAGGTTGGCTATCAGCCCCAGCATTTT. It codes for CASTVGQVGYQPQHF.

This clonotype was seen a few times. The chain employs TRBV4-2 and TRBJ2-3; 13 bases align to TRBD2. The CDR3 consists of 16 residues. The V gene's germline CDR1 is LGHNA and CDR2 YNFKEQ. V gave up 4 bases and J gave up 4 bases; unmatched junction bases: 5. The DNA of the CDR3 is TGTGCCAGCAGCCGGACTAGCGGGGGCCTCTCAGATACGCAGTATTTT. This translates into CASSRTSGGLSDTQYF.

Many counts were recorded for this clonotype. In DNA form, the CDR3 reads TGTGCCATCAGTGAGTTCTGGAGGGAAGGCTACACCTTC. Translated: CAISEFWREGYTF. V usage is TRBV10-3 and J usage is TRBJ1-2; D gene ambiguous. CDR3 length: 13 amino acids. V shed 1 base and J shed 8 bases, with 11 bases lying between them. Per germline, CDR1 ENHRY and CDR2 SYGVKD.

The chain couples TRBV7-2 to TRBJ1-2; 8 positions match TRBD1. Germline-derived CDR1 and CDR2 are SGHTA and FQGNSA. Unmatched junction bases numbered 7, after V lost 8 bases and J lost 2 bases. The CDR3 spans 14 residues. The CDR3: CASAQGAPNYGYTF. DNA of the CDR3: TGTGCCAGCGCCCAGGGGGCCCCGAACTATGGCTACACCTTC.

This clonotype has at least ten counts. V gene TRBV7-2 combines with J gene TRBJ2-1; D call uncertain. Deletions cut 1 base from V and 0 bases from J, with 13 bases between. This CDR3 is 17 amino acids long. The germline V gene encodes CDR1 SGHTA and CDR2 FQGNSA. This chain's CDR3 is CASSLDTPISSYNEQFF. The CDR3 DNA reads TGTGCCAGCAGCTTAGATACCCCAATTAGCTCCTACAATGAGCAGTTCTTC.

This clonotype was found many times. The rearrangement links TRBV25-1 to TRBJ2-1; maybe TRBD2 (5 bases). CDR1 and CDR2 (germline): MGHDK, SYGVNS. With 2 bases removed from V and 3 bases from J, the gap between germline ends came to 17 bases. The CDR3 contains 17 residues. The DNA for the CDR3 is TGTGCCAGCAGTGAACCTTGGACTCATTCCCACTACAATGAGCAGTTCTTC. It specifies CASSEPWTHSHYNEQFF.

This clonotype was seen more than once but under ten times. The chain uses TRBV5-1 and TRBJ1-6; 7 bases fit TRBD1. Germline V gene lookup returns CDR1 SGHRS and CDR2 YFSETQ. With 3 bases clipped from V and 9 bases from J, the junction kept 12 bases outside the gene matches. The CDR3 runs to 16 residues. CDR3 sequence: CASSSGQWGLGSPLHF. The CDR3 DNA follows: TGCGCCAGCAGCTCGGGACAGTGGGGACTTGGTTCACCCCTCCACTTT.

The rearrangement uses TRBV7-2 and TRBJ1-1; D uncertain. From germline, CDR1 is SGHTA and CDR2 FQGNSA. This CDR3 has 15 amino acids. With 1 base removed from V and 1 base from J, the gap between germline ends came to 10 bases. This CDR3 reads CASSLGLPGNTEAFF. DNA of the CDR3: TGTGCCAGCAGCTTAGGTCTTCCTGGGAACACTGAAGCTTTCTTT.

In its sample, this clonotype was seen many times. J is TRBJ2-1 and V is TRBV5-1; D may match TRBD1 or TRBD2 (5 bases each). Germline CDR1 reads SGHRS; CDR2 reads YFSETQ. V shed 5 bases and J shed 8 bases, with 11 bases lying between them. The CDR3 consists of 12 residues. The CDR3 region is CASRGPGDEQFF. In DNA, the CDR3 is TGCGCCAGCAGGGGACCGGGCGATGAGCAGTTCTTC.

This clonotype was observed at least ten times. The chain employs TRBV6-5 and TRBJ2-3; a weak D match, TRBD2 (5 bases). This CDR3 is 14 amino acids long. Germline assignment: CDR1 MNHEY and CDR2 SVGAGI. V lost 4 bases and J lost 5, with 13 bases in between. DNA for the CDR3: TGTGCCAGCAGTTCCGACGGCGCGGGAGATACGCAGTATTTT. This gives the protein CASSSDGAGDTQYF.

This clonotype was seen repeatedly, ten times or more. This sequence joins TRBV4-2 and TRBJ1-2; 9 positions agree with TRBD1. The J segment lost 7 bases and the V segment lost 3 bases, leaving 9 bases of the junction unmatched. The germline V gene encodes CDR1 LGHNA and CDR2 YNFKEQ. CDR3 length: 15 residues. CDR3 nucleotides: TGTGCCAGCAGCCAGGCCGGGACAGGGATAGGTGGCTACACCTTC. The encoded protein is CASSQAGTGIGGYTF.

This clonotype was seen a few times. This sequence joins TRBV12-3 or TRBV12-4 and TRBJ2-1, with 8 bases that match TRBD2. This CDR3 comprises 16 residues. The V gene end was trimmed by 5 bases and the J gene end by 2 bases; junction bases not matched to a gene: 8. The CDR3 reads CASSPNSGKPYNEQFF. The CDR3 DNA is TGTGCCAGCAGTCCCAATAGCGGGAAACCCTACAATGAGCAGTTCTTC.

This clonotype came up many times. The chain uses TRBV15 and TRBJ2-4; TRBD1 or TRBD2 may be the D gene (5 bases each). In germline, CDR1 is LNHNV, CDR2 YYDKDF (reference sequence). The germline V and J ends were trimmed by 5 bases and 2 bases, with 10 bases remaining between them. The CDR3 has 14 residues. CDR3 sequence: CATSGGITKNIQYF. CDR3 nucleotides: TGTGCCACCAGCGGGGGAATAACCAAAAACATTCAGTACTTC.

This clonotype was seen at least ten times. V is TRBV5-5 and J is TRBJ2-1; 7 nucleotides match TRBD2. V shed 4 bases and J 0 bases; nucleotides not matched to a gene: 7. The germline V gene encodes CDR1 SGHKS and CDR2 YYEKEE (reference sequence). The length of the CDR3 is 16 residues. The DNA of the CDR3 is TGTGCCAGCAGCCTCCGAGGGGACTACTCCTACAATGAGCAGTTCTTC. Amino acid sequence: CASSLRGDYSYNEQFF.

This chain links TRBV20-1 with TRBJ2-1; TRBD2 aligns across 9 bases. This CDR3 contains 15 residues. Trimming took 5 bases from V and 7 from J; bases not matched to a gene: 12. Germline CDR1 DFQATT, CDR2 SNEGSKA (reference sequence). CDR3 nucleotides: TGCAGTGCTCAAATCGGCGGGGGGGCCGGGAATGAGCAGTTCTTC. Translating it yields CSAQIGGGAGNEQFF.

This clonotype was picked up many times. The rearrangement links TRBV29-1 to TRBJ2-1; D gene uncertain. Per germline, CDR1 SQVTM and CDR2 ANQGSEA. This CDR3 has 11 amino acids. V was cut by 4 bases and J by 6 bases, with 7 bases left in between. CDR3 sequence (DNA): TGCAGCGTTGCACAGAGCAATGAGCAGTTCTTC. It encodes CSVAQSNEQFF.

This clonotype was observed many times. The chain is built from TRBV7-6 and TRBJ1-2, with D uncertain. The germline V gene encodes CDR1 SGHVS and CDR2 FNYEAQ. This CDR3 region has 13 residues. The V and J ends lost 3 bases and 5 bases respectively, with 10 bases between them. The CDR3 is CASSLSGFYGYTF. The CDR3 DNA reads TGTGCCAGCAGCTTGAGCGGATTTTATGGCTACACCTTC.

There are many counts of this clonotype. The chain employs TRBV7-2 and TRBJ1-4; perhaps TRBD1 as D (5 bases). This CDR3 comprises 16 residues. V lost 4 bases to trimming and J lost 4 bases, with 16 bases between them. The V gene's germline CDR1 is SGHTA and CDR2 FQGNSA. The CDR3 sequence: CASSWGSRVYNEKLFF. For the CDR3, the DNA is TGTGCCAGCAGCTGGGGATCCAGGGTATATAATGAAAAACTGTTTTTT.

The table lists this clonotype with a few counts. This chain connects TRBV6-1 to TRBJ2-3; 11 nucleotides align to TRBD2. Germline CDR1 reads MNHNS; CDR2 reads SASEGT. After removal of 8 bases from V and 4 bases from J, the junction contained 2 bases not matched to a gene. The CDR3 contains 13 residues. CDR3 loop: CASLAGGADTQYF. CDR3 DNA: TGTGCCAGCTTAGCGGGGGGGGCAGATACGCAGTATTTT.

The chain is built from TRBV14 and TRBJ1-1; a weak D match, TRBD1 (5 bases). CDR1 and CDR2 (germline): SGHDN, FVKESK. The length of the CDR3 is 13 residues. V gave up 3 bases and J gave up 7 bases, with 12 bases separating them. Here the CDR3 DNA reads TGTGCCAGCAGCCAGTATCAGGGCGGTGAAGCTTTCTTT. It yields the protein CASSQYQGGEAFF.